This passage covers 4 T cell receptor beta chains from one sample sequenced in a study of blood T cell repertoires in COVID-19. Data came from immunoSEQ multiplex PCR; TCRdb stores just in-frame clones and leaves some out. This sample has under 250,000 clones; roughly four fifths occur once, and the top ten carry roughly 10%. Specimen: peripheral blood. The source of these receptors is an elderly man with acute or convalescent COVID-19.

This clone occurred a few times. The chain couples TRBV5-4 to TRBJ2-7; 8 nucleotides match TRBD1. V gave up 0 bases and J gave up 2 bases; unmatched junction bases: 4. CDR1 is SGHNT and CDR2 is YYREEE in the germline V gene (reference sequence). This CDR3 is 15 amino acids long. As DNA, the CDR3 is TGTGCCAGCAGCTTGGCCGGGACAGGCGCCTACGAGCAGTACTTC. It is translated as CASSLAGTGAYEQYF. Based on the CDR3 plus reference TRBV5-4 and TRBJ2-7, the full variable domain is ETGVTQSPTHLIKTRGQQVTLRCSSQSGHNTVSWYQQALGQGPQFIFQYYREEENGRGNFPPRFSGLQFPNYSSELNVNALELDDSALYLCASSLAGTGAYEQYFGPGTRLTVT.

This clone was counted once. The chain is built from TRBV18 and TRBJ1-1, with 8 bases that match TRBD1. The CDR3 covers 17 residues. V shed 3 bases, J shed 5 bases, and the junction held 14 bases outside the gene matches. Germline CDR1 and CDR2: KGHSH and LQKENI. CDR3 loop: CASSPLGTGEWRTEAFF. As DNA, the CDR3 is TGTGCCAGCTCACCCTTGGGGACAGGAGAATGGAGAACTGAAGCTTTCTTT. The variable domain in full, with the rest retrieved from reference TRBV18 and TRBJ1-1, is NAGVMQNPRHLVRRRGQEARLRCSPMKGHSHVYWYRQLPEEGLKFMVYLQKENIIDESGMPKERFSAEFPKEGPSILRIQQVVRGDSAAYFCASSPLGTGEWRTEAFFGQGTRLTVV.

V is TRBV15 and J is TRBJ1-2; D is ambiguous. The CDR3 consists of 15 residues. The V gene's germline CDR1 is LNHNV and CDR2 YYDKDF (reference sequence). Trimming took off 0 bases at V and 8 bases at J, with 16 bases between the two ends. CDR3 DNA sequence: TGTGCCACCAGCAGAGATCCCCTAAAGGCGGGGGGCTACACCTTC. It is translated as CATSRDPLKAGGYTF.

This chain connects TRBV24-1 to TRBJ2-3, with D possibly matching TRBD1 (6 bases). The CDR3 loop spans 15 amino acids. CDR1 is KGHDR and CDR2 is SFDVKD in the germline V gene. The V and J ends lost 3 bases and 3 bases respectively, with 12 bases between them. CDR3 in amino acids: CATSDMGAGTDTQYF. CDR3 nucleotides: TGTGCCACCAGTGATATGGGGGCCGGGACAGATACGCAGTATTTT.